Listed here are 22 T cell receptor beta chains from one sample, sequenced in a study of tissue T cells after allogeneic stem cell transplantation. The method was immunoSEQ multiplex PCR; TCRdb's version includes in-frame clones alone and lacks a portion of them. This table has roughly 51,000 clones, approximately 73% appearing once. The sequenced material came from sorted cells pooled from one or two spleens. These receptor sequences come from a pool of C57BL/6 mice in good health.

Comment on this clone: The genes are named according to mouse. The read comes to an end 1 residue before the CDR3 does, leaving the germline J gene to fill in the end. The genes are TRBV5 and TRBJ2-2; 8 nucleotides line up with TRBD1. The CDR3 covers 16 residues. The V gene's germline CDR1 is LGHNA and CDR2 YNLKQL (reference sequence). Losses at the gene ends were 4 bases for V and 1 base for J; bases not matched to a gene: 5. Here the CDR3 reads CASSRPDRGNTGQLYF. CDR3 DNA, as far as it was read: TGTGCCAGCAGCCGCCCAGACAGGGGAAACACCGGGCAGCTCTAC.

As regards this clone: Mouse names are used for the genes. Other DNA sequences from this sample encode an identical CDR3 as well. The sequenced CDR3 bases are TGTGCCAGCAGCCAGGGACAAACAGAAGTCTTC. It codes for CASSQGQTEVF. The entire CDR3 protein is CASSQGQTEVFF. The chain combines TRBV5 with TRBJ1-1, with a possible D match to TRBD1 (6 bases). The sequenced fragment ends 1 residue before the CDR3 boundary, so the rest is inferred from the germline J gene. V gave up 3 bases and J gave up 5 bases, with 7 bases separating them. Germline values: CDR1 LGHNA, CDR2 YNLKQL (reference sequence). The CDR3 has 12 amino acids.

Comment on this clone: Mouse gene names and germline throughout. The read terminates 1 residue before the CDR3 end, so the remaining end is supplied by the germline J gene. The rearrangement uses TRBV16 and TRBJ1-4; a weak D match, TRBD1 (6 bases). Germline V gives CDR1 SGHSA, CDR2 FRNQAP. This CDR3 has 16 amino acids. The germline V and J ends were trimmed by 4 bases and 0 bases, with 12 bases remaining between them. The CDR3 bases that were read are TGTGCAAGCAGCTCGGGACAAATCATTTCCAACGAAAGATTATTT. Translation: CASSSGQIISNERLF. In full, the CDR3 is CASSSGQIISNERLFF.

Concerning this clone itself: Genes and germline come from the mouse. The DNA ends 1 residue before the CDR3 does, and the rest of the CDR3 is filled in from the germline J gene. The chain has TRBV16 and TRBJ2-5, with unresolved D. V was cut by 5 bases and J by 6 bases, with 6 bases left in between. Germline CDR1 and CDR2: SGHSA and FRNQAP. The length of the CDR3 is 11 residues. The CDR3 sequence: CASSPSDTQYF. Incomplete CDR3 DNA: TGTGCAAGCAGCCCCTCGGACACCCAGTAC. Combining the CDR3 with reference TRBV16 and TRBJ2-5 gives the whole variable domain NAGVIQTPRHKVTGKGQEATLWCEPISGHSAVFWYRQTIVQGLEFLTYFRNQAPIDDSGMPKERFSAQMPNQSHSTLKIQSTQPQDSAVYLCASSPSDTQYFGPGTRLLVL.

This clone was seen a few times. Mouse names are used for the genes. The sequenced CDR3 bases are TGTGCCAGCAGTATAAACAGGGGGGCCAACGAAAGATTATTT. Its protein product is CASSINRGANERLF. The complete CDR3 reads CASSINRGANERLFF. The chain is built from TRBV19 and TRBJ1-4; 8 bases agree with TRBD1. Coverage ceases 1 residue before the CDR3 finishes, and the germline J gene fills in the end. From germline, CDR1 is FNHDT and CDR2 SITEND (reference sequence). V lost 1 base, J lost 3 bases, and 2 bases stayed unmatched. This CDR3 has 15 residues.

Worth noting for this clone: The genes and germline here are from mouse. The read ends 1 residue shy of where the CDR3 ends; the end is completed using the germline J gene. The chain combines TRBV2 with TRBJ2-2, with 9 bases aligning to TRBD2. The length of the CDR3 is 16 residues. Per germline, CDR1 LGHNA and CDR2 YSYQKL. Germline trimming cut 0 bases from V and 3 bases from J; bases unmatched to any gene: 2. The CDR3: CASSQDPGGDTGQLYF. The DNA read from the CDR3 is TGTGCCAGCAGCCAAGATCCTGGGGGGGACACCGGGCAGCTCTAC. The full variable domain, with the rest looked up from reference TRBV2 and TRBJ2-2, is DPKIIQKPKYLVAVTGSEKILICEQYLGHNAMYWYRQSAKKPLEFMFSYSYQKLMDNQTASSRFQPQSSKKNHLDLQITALKPDDSATYFCASSQDPGGDTGQLYFGEGSKLTVL.

This clone was picked up a small number of times. The gene names given are mouse names. The read is 1 residue too short to cover the CDR3 end, so that end is filled in from the germline J gene. The chain has TRBV21 and TRBJ2-7, with 8 positions matching TRBD2. TRBV21 is flagged as an ORF with uncertain function. The junction had 4 bases not matched to a gene; V was cut back by 0 bases and J by 3 bases. The length of the CDR3 is 15 residues. The sequenced CDR3 bases are TGTGCTAGCAGTCAATCCGGACTGGGCTTCTATGAACAGTAC. It is translated as CASSQSGLGFYEQY. Given in full, the CDR3 is CASSQSGLGFYEQYF.

This clone was picked up one time. Each gene name is a mouse one. The DNA ends 1 residue before the CDR3 does, and the rest of the CDR3 is filled in from the germline J gene. This sequence joins TRBV13-2 and TRBJ1-1; D gene unclear. Germline V gene data show CDR1 as NNHNN and CDR2 as SYGAGS (reference sequence). This CDR3 has 13 amino acids. V was cut by 1 base and J by 0 bases, with 4 bases left in between. The covered CDR3 bases are TGTGCCAGCGGTGATCCGGAGAACACAGAAGTCTTC. Its translation: CASGDPENTEVF. The complete CDR3 sequence is CASGDPENTEVFF.

On this clone: Mouse gene names and germline throughout. The sequenced fragment ends 1 residue before the CDR3 boundary, so the rest is inferred from the germline J gene. Within the sample, other DNA sequences also encode this same CDR3. The V call is TRBV13-2, the J call TRBJ1-2; 7 bases align to TRBD1. Per germline, CDR1 NNHNN and CDR2 SYGAGS (reference sequence). The ends lost 2 bases at V and 4 bases at J; junction bases unmatched: 2. This CDR3 contains 13 residues. The covered CDR3 bases are TGTGCCAGCGGTGACTACAGGGGCTCCGACTACACC. This codes for CASGDYRGSDYT. The CDR3 reads in full as CASGDYRGSDYTF.

This clone was picked up one time. Mouse names are used for the genes. The read ends 1 residue shy of where the CDR3 ends; the end is completed using the germline J gene. This chain links TRBV13-2 with TRBJ2-5; tentatively, D is TRBD1 (5 bases). The CDR3 is 11 amino acids. Looked up from germline, CDR1 is NNHNN and CDR2 is SYGAGS (reference sequence). V was trimmed by 5 bases and J by 6 bases, leaving 7 bases between them. The CDR3 spells CASGPGDTQYF. The covered CDR3 bases are TGTGCCAGCGGCCCAGGGGACACCCAGTAC.

About this clone itself: Gene names denote mouse genes. From the germline J gene comes the end of the CDR3, since the read stops 1 residue before it. The J gene is TRBJ2-2, the V gene TRBV29; TRBD1 matches at 8 bases. Per germline, CDR1 MSHET and CDR2 SYDVDS. The CDR3 consists of 14 residues. Germline trimming cut 4 bases from V and 4 bases from J; bases unmatched to any gene: 2. The CDR3: CASSSRGPTGQLYF. Incomplete CDR3 DNA: TGTGCTAGCAGTTCCAGGGGGCCCACCGGGCAGCTCTAC.

A word on this clone: The genes and germline here are from mouse. The read ends 1 residue before the CDR3 terminus; that terminus is restored from the germline J gene. The rearrangement links TRBV3 to TRBJ1-3; no clear D. The germline V gene has CDR1 SNHLY and CDR2 FYNGKV (reference sequence). The CDR3 is made up of 14 amino acids. The V and J ends lost 4 bases and 0 bases respectively, with 7 bases between them. CDR3 bases read: TGTGCCAGCAGCTCGGATCCTTCTGGAAATACGCTCTAT. This encodes CASSSDPSGNTLY. The entire CDR3 protein reads CASSSDPSGNTLYF. Supplemented by reference TRBV3 and TRBJ1-3, the full variable domain reads GPKVLQIPSHQIIDMGQMVTLNCDPVSNHLYFYWYKQILGQQMEFLVNFYNGKVMEKSKLFKDQFSVERPDGSYFTLKIQPTALEDSAVYFCASSSDPSGNTLYFGEGSRLIVV.

Concerning this clone: These gene names are mouse names. The CDR3 is cut off 1 residue early in the read; its end comes from the germline J gene. This chain uses TRBV3 with TRBJ2-4, with 10 nucleotides matching TRBD1. There are 17 residues in the CDR3. With 0 bases clipped from V and 1 base from J, the junction kept 4 bases outside the gene matches. Per germline, CDR1 SNHLY and CDR2 FYNGKV (reference sequence). CDR3 residues: CASSLARQGARQNTLYF. The DNA read from the CDR3 is TGTGCCAGCAGCTTAGCGCGACAGGGGGCGCGTCAAAACACCTTGTAC.

Worth noting for this clone: Gene and germline names: mouse. The read is 1 residue too short to cover the CDR3 end, so that end is filled in from the germline J gene. The chain is built from TRBV31 and TRBJ1-5, with D maybe TRBD1 (6 bases). This CDR3 contains 13 residues. Germline-derived CDR1 and CDR2 are GKSSPN and SITVG. V lost 5 bases to trimming and J lost 3 bases, with 11 bases between them. CDR3 loop: CAWVQGSNQAPLF. The part of the CDR3 DNA that was read is TGTGCCTGGGTACAGGGAAGCAACCAGGCTCCGCTT.

Remarks on this clone: Germline and genes: mouse. The sequence runs out 1 residue before the end of the CDR3; the remainder is reconstructed from the germline J gene. The rearrangement uses TRBV19 and TRBJ2-5; 11 bases agree with TRBD1. J gave up 0 bases and V 4 bases, and 4 bases lay outside the gene matches. The CDR3 covers 16 residues. Germline lookup yields CDR1 FNHDT and CDR2 SITEND (reference sequence). The CDR3 protein is CASSPRTGGNQDTQYF. The CDR3 DNA, read in part, is TGTGCCAGCAGTCCAAGGACAGGGGGCAACCAAGACACCCAGTAC.

A remark on this clone: Germline and genes here are mouse. The CDR3 end is not reached by the read, which stops 1 residue before it; the germline J gene fills it in. This chain connects TRBV13-1 to TRBJ2-7, with 11 nucleotides matching TRBD2. The CDR3 loop spans 14 amino acids. CDR1 is NSHNY and CDR2 is SYGAGN in the germline V gene. The ends lost 3 bases at V and 4 bases at J; junction bases unmatched: 3. CDR3: CASSGGTGGYEQYF. Partial CDR3 DNA: TGTGCCAGCAGTGGAGGGACTGGGGGTTATGAACAGTAC.

This clone has a handful of counts. The gene symbols are mouse symbols. The read finishes 1 residue shy of the CDR3 end, and the germline J gene is used to complete it. The chain employs TRBV19 and TRBJ2-7; maybe TRBD1 (5 bases). Between the trimmed V and J ends, which lost 0 bases and 7 bases, there was a span of 11 bases. Per the germline V gene, CDR1 is FNHDT and CDR2 is SITEND (reference sequence). The CDR3 extends over 13 amino acids. Incomplete CDR3 DNA: TGTGCCAGCAGTATAGCTGTCAGGGAAGAACAGTAC. It encodes CASSIAVREEQY. The whole CDR3 region reads CASSIAVREEQYF.

This clone was picked up a small number of times. Here the gene names and germline are mouse. The read halts 1 residue ahead of the CDR3 end, with the missing end drawn from the germline J gene. The chain couples TRBV12-2 to TRBJ2-7; 11 nucleotides line up with TRBD2. Trimming cost V 2 bases and J 6 bases; bases outside gene matches: 2. The CDR3 is 13 residues long. Germline V gene sequence: CDR1 SGHLS, CDR2 HYDKME. CDR3 region: CASSPGLGGEQYF. CDR3 DNA (partial): TGTGCCAGCTCTCCTGGACTGGGGGGTGAACAGTAC.

As to this clone: Gene names follow the mouse nomenclature. The read falls 1 residue short of the CDR3 end, and the missing part is taken from the germline J gene. This chain joins TRBV1 and TRBJ1-1; 7 nucleotides line up with TRBD1. The germline gives CDR1 NSQYPW, CDR2 LRSPGD (reference sequence). The CDR3 loop spans 16 amino acids. Germline trimming cut 0 bases from V and 0 bases from J; bases unmatched to any gene: 4. The CDR3 is CTCSADRGTANTEVFF. CDR3 bases read: TGCACCTGCAGTGCAGATCGTGGGACAGCAAACACAGAAGTCTTC.

This clone has more than one count but fewer than ten. Mouse gene names and germline throughout. The read halts 1 residue ahead of the CDR3 end, with the missing end drawn from the germline J gene. The J gene is TRBJ1-5, the V gene TRBV29; 9 bases map to TRBD1. CDR3 length equals 16 residues. Germline CDR1 MSHET, CDR2 SYDVDS. Unmatched junction bases numbered 6, after V lost 4 bases and J lost 2 bases. CDR3 sequence: CASSSSGTGYNQAPLF. The DNA read from the CDR3 is TGTGCTAGCAGTTCTTCCGGGACAGGGTACAACCAGGCTCCGCTT.

In regard to this clone: Gene names follow the mouse nomenclature. The CDR3 end falls 1 residue outside the read, so it is completed with the germline J gene. The rearrangement links TRBV14 to TRBJ2-7; 11 bases align to TRBD2. The CDR3 extends over 14 amino acids. Trimming took 5 bases from V and 4 from J; bases not matched to a gene: 5. CDR1 is SGHDT and CDR2 is FRDEAV in the germline V gene. The CDR3 bases that were read are TGTGCCAGCAGCCCCGGGACTGGGGGTTATGAACAGTAC. Amino acids: CASSPGTGGYEQY. The CDR3 reads in full as CASSPGTGGYEQYF.

Comments on this clone: Each gene name is a mouse one. The read ends 1 residue early relative to the CDR3; the germline J gene fills the gap. The rearrangement links TRBV15 to TRBJ2-1, with D possibly being TRBD1 (6 bases). The V end lost 4 bases, the J end lost 3 bases, and 7 bases lay between the germline ends. CDR3 length equals 13 residues. Germline V lookup: CDR1 SGHND, CDR2 FRSKSL. The CDR3 protein is CASSSDSYAEQFF. CDR3 DNA (partial): TGTGCCAGCAGTTCGGACAGCTATGCTGAGCAGTTC.